This T cell receptor (beta chain) originates from a study of T-cell reconstitution after alpha-beta-depleted transplantation in children. The authors prepared the TCRbeta library with unique molecular identifiers. TCRdb re-derived calls from the PCR reads in MiXCR, one entry per CDR3 protein. The table includes around 64,000 distinct CDR3 sequences, about 11% detected once. This clonotype was seen ten or more times. V was cut by 4 bases and J by 0 bases, with 17 bases left in between. Germline-derived CDR1 and CDR2 are SGHDT and YYEEEE. The CDR3 sequence is 16 residues long. The sequencing here drew on PBMCs, taken before TCRalphabeta/CD19-depleted stem cell transplant. This rearrangement joins TRBV5-6 to TRBJ2-7; perhaps D is TRBD1 or TRBD2 (5 bases each). The TCR comes from a boy between 5 and 17 years old with acute myeloid leukemia, due to receive a stem cell transplant. The DNA for the CDR3 is TGTGCCAGCAGCCCCGGTTACGGGGCCGCCTCCTACGAGCAGTACTTC. It encodes CASSPGYGAASYEQYF.